This T cell receptor beta chain was identified during a study of cytomegalovirus exposure and HLA in healthy donors. Study outcomes and limitations: Later work found most CMV-associated TCR beta chains apparently HLA-restricted.

This CDR3 is 13 amino acids long. The germline CDR1 and CDR2 sequences are LNHDA and SQIVND (reference sequence). Trimming shortened V by 3 bases and J by 0 bases, and 6 bases separated the two germline ends. A note on this clone: Its antigen is unidentified.

Primers included in the PCR were 60 Vbeta and 13 Jbeta primers. Clones were read by immunoSEQ multiplex PCR, and TCRdb kept only the in-frame ones, dropping some. Of some 97,000 clones listed, around 72% were seen once; the top ten hold roughly an eighth. The TCR sequence derives from a male donor in good health and CMV-seropositive. V usage is TRBV19 and J usage is TRBJ2-7; D is unresolved. Input material: PBMCs. The CDR3 is CASSMGSSYEQYF. Here the CDR3 DNA reads TGTGCCAGTAGTATGGGCTCCTCCTACGAGCAGTACTTC.